These 20 T cell receptor beta chains came from one sample sequenced in a study of T cell clonality in common variable immunodeficiency. Method: immunoSEQ multiplex PCR; TCRdb's copy keeps in-frame clones and lacks some. This sample carries fewer than 75,000 clones, none of them present only once. Sequencing was done on a sample of peripheral blood mononuclear cells. These receptors were obtained from a person aged 18 to 70 in good health.

Concerning this clone itself: The missing CDR3 end, 3 residues past where the read stops, is filled in from the germline J gene. The V and J genes are TRBV5-6 and TRBJ2-7, with 7 bases lining up with TRBD2. The CDR3 is 15 residues long. The V gene end was trimmed by 4 bases and the J gene end by 1 base; junction bases not matched to a gene: 8. Germline CDR1 is SGHDT and CDR2 is YYEEEE. The CDR3 loop is CASSDGTTGSYEQYF. The part of the CDR3 DNA that was read is TGTGCCAGCAGCGACGGGACTACCGGGTCCTACGAG.

This clone occurred many times. The CDR3 extends 3 residues past the end of the read, so its final part is completed from the germline J gene. The V call is TRBV10-1, the J call TRBJ2-2; 8 bases line up with TRBD1. V shed 6 bases and J 4 bases; nucleotides not matched to a gene: 4. CDR1 and CDR2 (germline): WNHNN, SYGVQD (reference sequence). The CDR3 totals 14 residues. CDR3 bases read: TGCGCCAGCAGGCTTGACAGGGGCACCGGGGAG. Protein product: CASRLDRGTGE. The entire CDR3 protein is CASRLDRGTGELFF.

There are many counts of this clone. The read terminates 3 residues ahead of where the CDR3 ends, so the germline J gene completes it. V gene TRBV19 combines with J gene TRBJ1-2, with D tentatively TRBD1 (6 bases). CDR1 and CDR2 (germline): LNHDA, SQIVND (reference sequence). The V end was cut by 7 bases, the J end by 6 bases, with 12 bases between. This CDR3 spans 12 amino acids. CDR3 DNA, as far as it was read: TGTGCCAGTAACGACAGGACGGATGGC. Translation: CASNDRTDG. From start to end, the CDR3 is CASNDRTDGYTF. Drawing the rest from reference TRBV19 and TRBJ1-2, the complete variable domain is DGGITQSPKYLFRKEGQNVTLSCEQNLNHDAMYWYRQDPGQGLRLIYYSQIVNDFQKGDIAEGYSVSREKKESFPLTVTSAQKNPTAFYLCASNDRTDGYTFGSGTRLTVV.

The table lists this clone with many counts. The read ends 3 residues before the CDR3 terminus; that terminus is restored from the germline J gene. This sequence joins TRBV19 and TRBJ1-1; the D gene is possibly TRBD1 (6 bases). The CDR3 has 16 residues. The V gene's germline CDR1 is LNHDA and CDR2 SQIVND (reference sequence). V was shortened by 5 bases and J by 0 bases, with 16 bases between the two germline ends. CDR3 DNA (partial): TGTGCCAGTAGTTCCCGGGACATAAGCATGAACACTGAA. Amino acids: CASSSRDISMNTE. The entire CDR3 protein reads CASSSRDISMNTEAFF.

This clone was seen many times. The read ends 3 residues shy of where the CDR3 ends; the end is completed using the germline J gene. V and J are TRBV13 and TRBJ2-3, with a weak D call TRBD2 (5 bases). CDR1 is PRHDT, CDR2 FYEKMQ, per germline (reference sequence). The CDR3 sequence is 14 residues long. V was cut by 5 bases and J by 7 bases, with 16 bases left in between. The part of the CDR3 DNA that was read is TGTGCCAGCAGCCCGGACTCTCCCACCCATACG. Translating gives CASSPDSPTHT. The entire CDR3 is CASSPDSPTHTQYF.

The sample holds a few counts of this clone. Read coverage stops 3 residues before the CDR3 terminus; the germline J gene supplies the remainder. This chain connects TRBV7-2 to TRBJ1-2, with 9 bases aligning to TRBD1. The CDR3 runs to 15 residues. In germline, CDR1 is SGHTA, CDR2 FQGNSA. J lost 3 bases, V lost 0 bases, and 2 bases had no gene match. CDR3 DNA (partial): TGTGCCAGCAGCTTAGCAGGGGACAGGGACTATGGC. Translated: CASSLAGDRDYG. The complete CDR3 reads CASSLAGDRDYGYTF.

This clone was recorded at least ten times. The CDR3 end lies 3 residues beyond the end of the read and is filled in from the germline J gene. The chain recombines TRBV19 with TRBJ2-1, with 12 bases identical to TRBD2. This CDR3 has 15 residues. Germline-derived CDR1 and CDR2 are LNHDA and SQIVND (reference sequence). With V trimmed by 5 bases and J by 4 bases, 3 bases remained unmatched. The CDR3 here is CASSLAGGDYNEQFF. Partial CDR3 DNA: TGTGCCAGTAGTCTAGCGGGGGGGGATTACAATGAG.

This clone appeared many times. The read terminates 3 residues ahead of where the CDR3 ends, so the germline J gene completes it. The chain couples TRBV10-1 to TRBJ2-1, with 10 bases matching TRBD2. The CDR3 is made up of 15 amino acids. Germline V gene lookup returns CDR1 WNHNN and CDR2 SYGVQD (reference sequence). Germline trimming cut 3 bases from V and 5 bases from J; bases unmatched to any gene: 4. The CDR3 region is CASSDLAGVNNEQFF. CDR3 DNA, as far as it was read: TGCGCCAGCAGTGATCTAGCGGGAGTAAACAATGAG.

This clone was detected ten times or more. The read ends 3 residues before the CDR3 terminus; that terminus is restored from the germline J gene. This rearrangement joins TRBV5-6 to TRBJ2-7; 7 positions match TRBD2. CDR1 and CDR2 from the germline V gene are SGHDT and YYEEEE. The CDR3 sequence is 15 residues long. With V trimmed by 6 bases and J by 1 base, 10 bases remained unmatched. CDR3 loop: CASNKGRGWSYEQYF. The DNA read from the CDR3 is TGTGCCAGCAATAAAGGGAGGGGTTGGTCCTACGAG.

This clone has a count of ten or more. The CDR3 extends 3 residues past the end of the read, so its final part is completed from the germline J gene. V usage is TRBV12-5 and J usage is TRBJ2-1, with TRBD1 matching 7 bases. Looked up from germline, CDR1 is LGHNT and CDR2 is FRNRAP. CDR3 length: 14 residues. After removal of 3 bases from V and 5 bases from J, the junction contained 4 bases not matched to a gene. The CDR3 region is CASGLQGRDNEQFF. CDR3 bases read: TGTGCTAGTGGTTTACAGGGGAGAGACAATGAG.

This clone was counted at least ten times. The CDR3 is cut off 3 residues early in the read; its end comes from the germline J gene. This chain uses TRBV6-1 with TRBJ1-5; 8 bases are a match to TRBD1. CDR3 length equals 15 residues. V lost 4 bases to trimming and J lost 3 bases; unmatched junction nucleotides: 5. Germline CDR1 MNHNS, CDR2 SASEGT. The CDR3: CASSAGDRPNQPQHF. CDR3 DNA (partial): TGTGCCAGCAGTGCGGGGGACAGGCCCAATCAGCCC.

This clone was counted at least ten times. The CDR3 loop reads CSARTRTDTQYF. Incomplete CDR3 DNA: TGCAGTGCTAGGACGCGGACAGATACG. The chain couples TRBV20-1 to TRBJ2-3; no clear D. The read is 3 residues too short to cover the CDR3 end, so that end is filled in from the germline J gene. The V gene's germline CDR1 is DFQATT and CDR2 SNEGSKA (reference sequence). Trimming stripped 3 bases from V and 3 bases from J, with 7 bases between. This CDR3 contains 12 residues.

This clone appeared many times. The observed sequence ends 3 residues before the CDR3 terminus, with the missing tail filled in from the germline J gene. This sequence joins TRBV19 and TRBJ1-1, with 10 bases matching TRBD1. Germline V gene sequence: CDR1 LNHDA, CDR2 SQIVND (reference sequence). The CDR3 runs to 15 residues. V lost 4 bases and J lost 4; bases outside the gene matches: 6. CDR3 DNA, as far as it was read: TGTGCCAGTAGTACTGAGGGACAGGGGCCCACTGAA. Translating it yields CASSTEGQGPTE. The full CDR3 reads CASSTEGQGPTEAFF. The full variable domain, rest sourced from reference TRBV19 and TRBJ1-1, is DGGITQSPKYLFRKEGQNVTLSCEQNLNHDAMYWYRQDPGQGLRLIYYSQIVNDFQKGDIAEGYSVSREKKESFPLTVTSAQKNPTAFYLCASSTEGQGPTEAFFGQGTRLTVV.

There are many counts of this clone. The CDR3 extends 3 residues past the end of the read, so its final part is completed from the germline J gene. This sequence joins TRBV30 and TRBJ1-1, with D maybe TRBD1 (6 bases). In germline, CDR1 is GTSNPN, CDR2 SVGIG (reference sequence). This CDR3 contains 13 residues. V was shortened by 4 bases and J by 5 bases, with 14 bases between the two germline ends. The covered CDR3 bases are TGTGCCTGGACCATAGGGGGGGATACTGAA. As protein: CAWTIGGDTE. The CDR3 reads in full as CAWTIGGDTEAFF.

This clone was detected ten times or more. Sequencing ends 3 residues short of the CDR3 end; the germline J gene provides the rest. The chain is built from TRBV12-3 or TRBV12-4 and TRBJ2-7; D gene ambiguous. V was shortened by 3 bases and J by 0 bases, with 9 bases between the two germline ends. The CDR3 loop spans 14 amino acids. The DNA read from the CDR3 is TGTGCCAGCAGTTTCTGGCAGAGCTCCTACGAG. It translates to CASSFWQSSYE. The full CDR3 protein reads CASSFWQSSYEQYF.

This clone was observed at least ten times. From the germline J gene comes the end of the CDR3, since the read stops 3 residues before it. This chain joins TRBV19 and TRBJ2-6, with D perhaps matching TRBD1 or TRBD2 (5 bases each). The V and J ends lost 9 bases and 4 bases respectively, with 13 bases between them. There are 14 residues in the CDR3. Looked up from germline, CDR1 is LNHDA and CDR2 is SQIVND (reference sequence). Incomplete CDR3 DNA: TGTGCCAGCGGGAACAGGTGGGGGGCCAACGTC. It specifies CASGNRWGANV. The complete CDR3 reads CASGNRWGANVLTF.

This clone was counted at least ten times. The read terminates 3 residues ahead of where the CDR3 ends, so the germline J gene completes it. This chain joins TRBV7-6 and TRBJ1-1; 11 bases fit TRBD1. Looked up from germline, CDR1 is SGHVS and CDR2 is FNYEAQ. With V trimmed by 5 bases and J by 2 bases, 1 base remained unmatched. The CDR3 covers 14 residues. Here the CDR3 reads CASSRTGGNTEAFF. The CDR3 bases that were read are TGTGCCAGCAGCAGGACAGGGGGCAACACTGAA.

In its sample, this clone was seen many times. The CDR3 is cut off 3 residues early in the read; its end comes from the germline J gene. V gene TRBV5-1 combines with J gene TRBJ2-4, with 9 bases aligning to TRBD1. This CDR3 is built from 15 residues. Trimming at V came to 4 bases and at J to 1 base, leaving 3 bases not matched to a gene. Looked up from germline, CDR1 is SGHRS and CDR2 is YFSETQ. Partial CDR3 DNA: TGCGCCAGCAGCCATGGACAGGGGGCCAAAAACATT. This encodes CASSHGQGAKNI. The whole CDR3 protein reads CASSHGQGAKNIQYF.

This clone was detected many times. One junction end disagrees with the germline gene, perhaps due to a read error. The CDR3 region is CSARGTGGILATNEKLFF. The part of the CDR3 DNA that was read is TGCAGTGCAAGAGGGACAGGGGGCATTCTCGCAACTAATGAAAAA. The chain has TRBV20-1 and TRBJ1-4; 12 bases are shared with TRBD1. The sequence runs out 3 residues before the end of the CDR3; the remainder is reconstructed from the germline J gene. Germline V lookup: CDR1 DFQATT, CDR2 SNEGSKA (reference sequence). This CDR3 comprises 18 residues.

This clone was observed at least ten times. The missing CDR3 end, 3 residues past where the read stops, is filled in from the germline J gene. The chain combines TRBV18 with TRBJ2-1, with 9 bases identical to TRBD1. The J segment lost 6 bases and the V segment lost 3 bases, leaving 6 bases of the junction unmatched. Germline V CDR1 and CDR2: KGHSH, LQKENI. CDR3 length equals 15 residues. The chain's CDR3 is CASSPYTGGRNEQFF. CDR3 DNA (partial): TGTGCCAGCTCACCTTACACAGGGGGCCGCAATGAG.